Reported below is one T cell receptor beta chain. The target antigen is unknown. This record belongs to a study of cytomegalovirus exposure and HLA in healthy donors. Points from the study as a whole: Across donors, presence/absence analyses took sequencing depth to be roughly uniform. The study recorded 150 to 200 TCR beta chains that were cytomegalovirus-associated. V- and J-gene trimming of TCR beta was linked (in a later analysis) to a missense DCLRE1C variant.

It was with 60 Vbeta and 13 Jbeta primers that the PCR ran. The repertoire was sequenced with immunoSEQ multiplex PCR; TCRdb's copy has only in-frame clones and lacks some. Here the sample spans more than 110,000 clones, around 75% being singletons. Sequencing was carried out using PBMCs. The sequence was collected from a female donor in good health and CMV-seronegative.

The CDR3 loop reads CASSPPYGQETQYF. The CDR3 DNA reads TGTGCCAGTAGTCCCCCGTACGGCCAAGAGACCCAGTACTTC. The chain combines TRBV19 with TRBJ2-5, with D unclear. Germline V gene lookup returns CDR1 LNHDA and CDR2 SQIVND (reference sequence). This CDR3 comprises 14 residues. Trimming removed 5 bases at V and 1 base at J, with 11 bases between.